The 24 T cell receptor beta chains given below trace back to one sample, sequenced in a study of early T cells in non-severe SARS-CoV-2 infection. TCRdb re-called the 5' RACE reads with MiXCR, one entry per CDR3 protein. The data contain about 77,000 distinct CDR3 sequences, about 9.6% of them singletons. What was sequenced was whole blood. These receptors all come from an adult who was a healthcare worker with PCR-confirmed SARS-CoV-2 infection or an uninfected control (not recorded which).

This clonotype was counted between two and nine times. V is TRBV7-9 and J is TRBJ2-7, with 12 bases identical to TRBD2. V shed 5 bases and J 4 bases; nucleotides not matched to a gene: 6. The CDR3 is 15 residues long. Germline CDR1 reads SEHNR; CDR2 reads FQNEAQ (reference sequence). The CDR3 nucleotides are TGTGCCAGCAGCCCGCCAGGGACTAGCGGGTACGAGCAGTACTTC. Translation: CASSPPGTSGYEQYF.

This clonotype was counted between two and nine times. The chain recombines TRBV28 with TRBJ2-3; possibly TRBD2 for D (6 bases). The CDR3 loop spans 13 amino acids. Germline assignment: CDR1 MDHEN and CDR2 SYDVKM. V lost 10 bases and J lost 1, with 12 bases in between. The CDR3 DNA reads TGTGCCACCCTCGGGGGTGGCACAGATACGCAGTATTTT. It yields the protein CATLGGGTDTQYF.

This clonotype turned up a few times. The chain uses TRBV4-2 and TRBJ2-3; TRBD2 matches at 7 bases. There are 16 residues in the CDR3. V lost 1 base, J lost 2 bases, and 6 bases stayed unmatched. Germline CDR1 is LGHNA and CDR2 is YNFKEQ. Here the CDR3 reads CASSQGGGRTTDTQYF. CDR3 DNA: TGTGCCAGCAGCCAAGGAGGCGGGAGAACCACAGATACGCAGTATTTT.

This clonotype came up many times. CDR3 DNA: TGCAGTGCTAGAGTGGGCACAGCCTCTAATGAAAAACTGTTTTTT. This encodes CSARVGTASNEKLFF. The chain is built from TRBV20-1 and TRBJ1-4; D not resolved. CDR1 and CDR2 (germline): DFQATT, SNEGSKA (reference sequence). CDR3 length equals 15 residues. V lost 1 base, J lost 3 bases, and 12 bases lay in between.

This clonotype was seen ten or more times. The chain combines TRBV10-3 with TRBJ1-1; no reliable D call. The CDR3 covers 13 residues. Germline lookup yields CDR1 ENHRY and CDR2 SYGVKD. V dropped 8 bases and J dropped 1 base, with 11 bases sitting between them. The CDR3 protein is CAISGLGNTEAFF. The CDR3 DNA reads TGTGCCATCTCAGGTCTCGGGAACACTGAAGCTTTCTTT.

This clonotype was detected ten times or more. This chain joins TRBV28 and TRBJ2-5; D uncertain. The CDR3 runs to 11 residues. V lost 5 bases and J 2 bases, leaving 3 bases between the germline ends. Germline assignment: CDR1 MDHEN and CDR2 SYDVKM. The CDR3 coding sequence is TGTGCCAGCAGTGTACAAGAGACCCAGTACTTC. Its protein is CASSVQETQYF.

This clonotype was counted many times. V gene TRBV13 combines with J gene TRBJ2-1; D remains unclear. The CDR3 runs 12 residues. Trimming shortened V by 3 bases and J by 2 bases, and 2 bases separated the two germline ends. The germline V gene encodes CDR1 PRHDT and CDR2 FYEKMQ (reference sequence). The chain's CDR3 is CASSLTYNEQFF. Written as DNA, the CDR3 is TGTGCCAGCAGCTTGACCTACAATGAGCAGTTCTTC.

In its sample, this clonotype was seen many times. This rearrangement joins TRBV27 to TRBJ2-3; 7 nucleotides agree with TRBD1. Per germline, CDR1 MNHEY and CDR2 SMNVEV (reference sequence). The J segment lost 3 bases and the V segment lost 4 bases, leaving 4 bases of the junction unmatched. CDR3 length: 14 amino acids. CDR3 amino acids: CASSYVTGTDTQYF. The DNA of the CDR3 is TGTGCCAGCAGTTATGTGACAGGGACAGATACGCAGTATTTT.

This clonotype occurred many times. V gene TRBV11-1 combines with J gene TRBJ2-3; no firm D call. This CDR3 region has 14 residues. Trimming took off 4 bases at V and 8 bases at J, with 16 bases between the two ends. Germline CDR1 and CDR2: SGHAT and FQDESV (reference sequence). The CDR3 region is CASSSRGLTGTQYF. The CDR3 nucleotides read TGTGCCAGCAGCTCCAGAGGCCTCACGGGTACGCAGTATTTT. Based on the CDR3 plus reference TRBV11-1 and TRBJ2-3, the full variable domain is EAEVAQSPRYKITEKSQAVAFWCDPISGHATLYWYRQILGQGPELLVQFQDESVVDDSQLPKDRFSAERLKGVDSTLKIQPAELGDSAMYLCASSSRGLTGTQYFGPGTRLTVL.

This clonotype was seen ten or more times. The chain links TRBV11-2 to TRBJ2-1, with D tentatively TRBD2 (5 bases). The germline V and J ends were trimmed by 7 bases and 8 bases, with 15 bases remaining between them. The CDR3 covers 13 residues. Germline CDR1 and CDR2: SGHAT and FQNNGV. Here the CDR3 reads CASTGLPGDEQFF. In nucleotides, the CDR3 is TGTGCCAGCACCGGACTCCCGGGCGATGAGCAGTTCTTC.

This clonotype has only a few counts. The chain links TRBV19 to TRBJ1-2, with D possibly TRBD1 on 6 matching bases. The germline V gene has CDR1 LNHDA and CDR2 SQIVND (reference sequence). The CDR3 is 14 residues long. V was cut by 6 bases and J by 8 bases, with 19 bases left in between. The CDR3 DNA follows: TGTGCCAGTAGCAGCACAGGGTTAGGTGGGGGCTACACCTTC. It codes for CASSSTGLGGGYTF. Supplemented by reference TRBV19 and TRBJ1-2, the full variable domain reads DGGITQSPKYLFRKEGQNVTLSCEQNLNHDAMYWYRQDPGQGLRLIYYSQIVNDFQKGDIAEGYSVSREKKESFPLTVTSAQKNPTAFYLCASSSTGLGGGYTFGSGTRLTVV.

The J gene is TRBJ1-5, the V gene TRBV12-3 or TRBV12-4, with 7 nucleotides matching TRBD1. V shed 5 bases, J shed 7 bases, and the junction held 5 bases outside the gene matches. This CDR3 comprises 13 residues. The CDR3 region has the DNA TGTGCCAGCAGTGGAGGGGGCCACCAGCCCCAGCATTTT. This gives the protein CASSGGGHQPQHF.

There are many counts of this clonotype. The chain uses TRBV2 and TRBJ2-1, with 9 bases fitting TRBD1. This CDR3 spans 16 amino acids. Germline V lookup: CDR1 SNHLY, CDR2 FYNNEI. Trimming removed 4 bases from V and 6 bases from J; junction bases left unmatched: 10. The CDR3 is CASSGNRDRVVNEQFF. The CDR3 DNA reads TGTGCCAGCAGTGGCAACCGGGACAGGGTGGTCAATGAGCAGTTCTTC.

This clonotype was recorded many times. V usage is TRBV6-4 and J usage is TRBJ1-1, with 8 bases that match TRBD1. V shed 4 bases, J shed 4 bases, and the junction held 2 bases outside the gene matches. The CDR3 sequence is 13 residues long. Germline V gene sequence: CDR1 MRHNA, CDR2 SNTAGT. This chain's CDR3 is CASSAGQATEAFF. The CDR3 region has the DNA TGTGCCAGCAGTGCGGGACAGGCCACTGAAGCTTTCTTT.

Only a few counts were recorded for this clonotype. The V gene is TRBV19, the J gene TRBJ2-3; no definite D call. The germline V gene has CDR1 LNHDA and CDR2 SQIVND (reference sequence). V shed 6 bases and J shed 0 bases, with 4 bases lying between them. The CDR3 contains 12 residues. CDR3 sequence reads: CASRDSTDTQYF. The CDR3, as DNA: TGTGCCAGTAGAGACAGCACAGATACGCAGTATTTT.

This clonotype came up many times. The chain uses TRBV18 and TRBJ2-5; D may correspond to TRBD1 or TRBD2 (5 bases each). Trimming stripped 3 bases from V and 6 bases from J, with 8 bases between. Germline lookup yields CDR1 KGHSH and CDR2 LQKENI. CDR3 length equals 12 residues. The CDR3: CASSPQGQTQYF. CDR3 DNA: TGTGCCAGCTCACCCCAGGGACAGACCCAGTACTTC.

The table lists this clonotype with a few counts. V is TRBV7-2 and J is TRBJ2-3, with D unresolved. Per germline, CDR1 SGHTA and CDR2 FQGNSA. This CDR3 comprises 13 residues. Between the trimmed V and J ends, which lost 5 bases and 4 bases, there was a span of 10 bases. The CDR3 region is CASSPTQADTQYF. CDR3 nucleotide sequence: TGTGCCAGCAGCCCCACTCAGGCAGATACGCAGTATTTT.

The chain combines TRBV7-9 with TRBJ1-1; no clear D gene. V was clipped by 3 bases and J by 1 base, with 6 bases between them. Germline assignment: CDR1 SEHNR and CDR2 FQNEAQ (reference sequence). The CDR3 has 13 amino acids. The CDR3 region is CASSFFENTEAFF. The CDR3 nucleotides are TGTGCCAGCAGCTTTTTTGAGAACACTGAAGCTTTCTTT.

This clonotype was counted many times. V is TRBV28 and J is TRBJ1-5; D perhaps matches TRBD1 (5 bases). CDR3 size: 13 residues. The V end lost 5 bases, the J end lost 0 bases, and 5 bases lay between the germline ends. CDR1 and CDR2 (germline): MDHEN, SYDVKM. This CDR3 is CASSGGSNQPQHF. CDR3 sequence (DNA): TGTGCCAGCAGTGGGGGTAGCAATCAGCCCCAGCATTTT.

This clonotype has at least ten counts. The chain couples TRBV7-9 to TRBJ1-2; TRBD1 matches at 8 bases. V trimming: 4 bases; J trimming: 3 bases; junction bases outside the gene matches: 7. Germline assignment: CDR1 SEHNR and CDR2 FQNEAQ (reference sequence). CDR3 length: 15 residues. As DNA, the CDR3 is TGTGCCAGCAGCTCCTTCGACAGGGGATACTATGGCTACACCTTC. Residues: CASSSFDRGYYGYTF.

The gene calls are TRBV3-1 and TRBJ2-5; D remains unclear. V lost 0 bases, J lost 1 base, and 9 bases lay in between. The germline V gene has CDR1 LGHDT and CDR2 YNNKEL (reference sequence). CDR3 size: 15 residues. CDR3 nucleotides: TGTGCCAGCAGCCAAGAAGTCCTTGCCCAAGAGACCCAGTACTTC. Translating it yields CASSQEVLAQETQYF.

This clonotype was found many times. The V and J genes are TRBV20-1 and TRBJ2-7, with a weak D call TRBD1 (6 bases). Looked up from germline, CDR1 is DFQATT and CDR2 is SNEGSKA (reference sequence). The CDR3 is 13 amino acids. The V gene lost 2 bases and the J gene lost 0 bases, with 8 bases spanning the gap. The DNA of the CDR3 is TGCAGTGCTAGACAGGGGAGCTCCTACGAGCAGTACTTC. It encodes CSARQGSSYEQYF.

The chain employs TRBV4-1 and TRBJ2-1; D remains ambiguous. The germline gives CDR1 MGHRA, CDR2 YSYEKL. This CDR3 is built from 12 residues. V lost 3 bases and J 10 bases, leaving 10 bases between the germline ends. CDR3 in DNA: TGCGCCAGCAGCCAGGGATCGCAAGAGCAGTTCTTC. This codes for CASSQGSQEQFF.

There are many counts of this clonotype. The rearrangement uses TRBV27 and TRBJ1-6; D gene uncertain. CDR1 is MNHEY, CDR2 SMNVEV, per germline (reference sequence). This CDR3 has 13 amino acids. Deletions cut 8 bases from V and 8 bases from J, with 13 bases between. The CDR3 loop is CASGAAWDSPLHF. The CDR3 DNA sequence: TGTGCCAGCGGTGCCGCGTGGGATTCACCCCTCCACTTT.